The entry that follows covers one TCR beta chain sequence. Its antigen is undetermined. Trimming removed 5 bases from V and 7 bases from J; junction bases left unmatched: 17. The CDR3 is 19 amino acids. Germline V gives CDR1 MDHEN, CDR2 SYDVKM. These data come from a study of shared clonotypes between healthy human individuals. Study conclusions and caveats: A limitation of the genetic and exposure-history diversity represented arose from few donors. As a rule, naive subsets had a larger estimated richness than memory subsets.

Some clones are missing from TCRdb's copy, which holds only in-frame ones; the method was immunoSEQ multiplex PCR. The repertoire holds some 2.3 million clones, with about 92% as singletons. Sample: naive CD4+ T cells from PBMCs. Subset of the sample: CD45RA+ positively selected. The chain carries TRBV28 and TRBJ2-1; 13 positions match TRBD2. The sequence derives from a man in his late teens or twenties in good health. Some clones in this sample may be carry-over from other donors' samples. The CDR3: CASSPLRPTSGRARNEQFF. The CDR3 DNA is TGTGCCAGCAGTCCCCTTAGGCCTACTAGCGGGAGGGCCAGAAATGAGCAGTTCTTC. The variable domain in full, with the rest retrieved from reference TRBV28 and TRBJ2-1, is DVKVTQSSRYLVKRTGEKVFLECVQDMDHENMFWYRQDPGLGLRLIYFSYDVKMKEKGDIPEGYSVSREKKERFSLILESASTNQTSMYLCASSPLRPTSGRARNEQFFGPGTRLTVL.